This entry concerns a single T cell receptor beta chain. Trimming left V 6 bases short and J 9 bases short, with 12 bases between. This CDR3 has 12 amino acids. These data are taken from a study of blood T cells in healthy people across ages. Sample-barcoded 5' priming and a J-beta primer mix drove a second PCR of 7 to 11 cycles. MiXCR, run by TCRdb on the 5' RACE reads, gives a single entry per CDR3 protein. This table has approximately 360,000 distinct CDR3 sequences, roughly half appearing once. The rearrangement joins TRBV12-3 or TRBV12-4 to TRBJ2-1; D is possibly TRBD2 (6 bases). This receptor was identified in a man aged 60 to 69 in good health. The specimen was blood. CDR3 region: CASSQGGTEQFF. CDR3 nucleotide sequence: TGTGCCAGCAGCCAAGGAGGGACTGAGCAGTTCTTC.